Listed here are 29 T cell receptor beta chains from one sample, sequenced in a study of T cell clones after liver transplantation. The protocol was immunoSEQ multiplex PCR, while the TCRdb copy is restricted to in-frame clones and leaves out a portion. Of tens of thousands of clones in the sample, about 88% were seen once. This specimen was CD4+ T cells from blood, taken before liver transplant. The receptors come from a human donor who received a liver transplant.

This rearrangement joins TRBV6-5 to TRBJ1-1, with unresolved D. The CDR3 has 13 residues. The germline gives CDR1 MNHEY, CDR2 SVGAGI. With 6 bases removed from V and 4 bases from J, the gap between germline ends came to 12 bases. CDR3 DNA sequence: TGTGCCAGCAGCCCCGGACTGTTCACTGAAGCTTTCTTT. It specifies CASSPGLFTEAFF.

J is TRBJ2-5 and V is TRBV7-3; possibly TRBD1 for D (5 bases). Germline V gene sequence: CDR1 SGHTA, CDR2 FQGTGA. V gave up 4 bases and J gave up 5 bases, with 14 bases separating them. CDR3 length equals 14 residues. This chain's CDR3 is CASSSDTSRETQYF. CDR3 nucleotide sequence: TGTGCCAGCAGCTCGGACACCTCTAGGGAGACCCAGTACTTC.

The chain employs TRBV28 and TRBJ1-2; no reliable D call. This CDR3 is built from 14 residues. Germline-derived CDR1 and CDR2 are MDHEN and SYDVKM. The V end lost 6 bases, the J end lost 0 bases, and 11 bases lay between the germline ends. The CDR3, as DNA: TGTGCCAGCAGGTTGTCCGTAGCTAACTATGGCTACACCTTC. Its translation: CASRLSVANYGYTF.

CDR3 sequence reads: CASSATGIGGELFF. The CDR3 nucleotides read TGTGCCAGCAGCGCGACAGGGATTGGCGGGGAGCTGTTTTTT. The rearrangement uses TRBV7-2 and TRBJ2-2, with 7 nucleotides matching TRBD1. The V gene end was trimmed by 5 bases and the J gene end by 7 bases; junction bases not matched to a gene: 7. CDR1 and CDR2 from the germline V gene are SGHTA and FQGNSA. The CDR3 totals 14 residues.

The gene calls are TRBV5-5 and TRBJ1-1; a possible D gene is TRBD1 (6 bases). Deletions cut 4 bases from V and 6 bases from J, with 22 bases between. Germline loops: CDR1 SGHKS, CDR2 YYEKEE (reference sequence). This CDR3 has 16 amino acids. The CDR3 coding sequence is TGTGCCAGCAGCCCACAGGGTATGGAGAGTCTTGCTGAAGCTTTCTTT. This codes for CASSPQGMESLAEAFF.

This chain joins TRBV27 and TRBJ2-2; D remains unclear. CDR3 length: 13 amino acids. Deletions cut 0 bases from V and 6 bases from J, with 5 bases between. Germline CDR1 is MNHEY and CDR2 is SMNVEV (reference sequence). DNA for the CDR3: TGTGCCAGCAGTTTATCTGGGGCCGGGGAGCTGTTTTTT. This encodes CASSLSGAGELFF.

V usage is TRBV19 and J usage is TRBJ1-5; tentative D call: TRBD1 (6 bases). CDR3 length equals 13 residues. Trimming cost V 6 bases and J 2 bases, with 8 bases left between them. Germline CDR1 and CDR2: LNHDA and SQIVND (reference sequence). CDR3 sequence: CASRHRGNQPQHF. The CDR3 DNA reads as TGTGCCAGTAGGCACAGGGGCAATCAGCCCCAGCATTTT.

This chain connects TRBV5-6 to TRBJ2-3; D unclear. Deletions cut 0 bases from V and 9 bases from J, with 11 bases between. Germline V gives CDR1 SGHDT, CDR2 YYEEEE. This CDR3 comprises 13 residues. The CDR3 bases are TGTGCCAGCAGCTTGGTCAGGTCAGCCACGCAGTATTTT. Amino acids: CASSLVRSATQYF.

The chain has TRBV7-8 and TRBJ2-2; 9 nucleotides line up with TRBD1. The CDR3 has 15 amino acids. Unmatched junction bases numbered 11, after V lost 11 bases and J lost 4 bases. Germline V gene sequence: CDR1 SGHVS, CDR2 FQNEAQ. The CDR3 loop is CAGKAGQGLTGELFF. The DNA of the CDR3 is TGTGCCGGCAAAGCGGGACAGGGCCTCACCGGGGAGCTGTTTTTT.

The genes are TRBV6-5 and TRBJ1-2, with 10 bases lining up with TRBD1. CDR1 and CDR2 from the germline V gene are MNHEY and SVGAGI. Trimming at V came to 0 bases and at J to 4 bases, leaving 2 bases not matched to a gene. There are 15 residues in the CDR3. The CDR3 spells CASSYSGTGVYGYTF. CDR3 DNA: TGTGCCAGCAGTTACTCGGGGACAGGGGTCTATGGCTACACCTTC.

V and J are TRBV4-2 and TRBJ1-5, with a weak D call TRBD1 (5 bases). The germline V gene has CDR1 LGHNA and CDR2 YNFKEQ. This CDR3 contains 15 residues. The V gene lost 4 bases and the J gene lost 6 bases, with 16 bases spanning the gap. The CDR3 is CASSPAAGVSQPQHF. The CDR3 DNA sequence: TGTGCCAGCAGCCCTGCAGCGGGGGTTAGTCAGCCCCAGCATTTT.

The rearrangement uses TRBV18 and TRBJ1-1; D gene uncertain. Trimming left V 5 bases short and J 6 bases short, with 13 bases between. Per the germline V gene, CDR1 is KGHSH and CDR2 is LQKENI. The CDR3 runs 13 residues. CDR3 DNA: TGTGCCAGCTCAGGAGACCATGGGTCTGAAGCTTTCTTT. Its translation: CASSGDHGSEAFF.

This chain connects TRBV20-1 to TRBJ1-2; D unresolved. Trimming removed 2 bases from V and 6 bases from J, with 4 bases in between. The germline V gene has CDR1 DFQATT and CDR2 SNEGSKA (reference sequence). The CDR3 is made up of 10 amino acids. CDR3 in amino acids: CSARRDGYTF. The CDR3 region has the DNA TGCAGTGCTAGAAGGGATGGCTACACCTTC.

The rearrangement links TRBV5-1 to TRBJ2-7; 7 bases line up with TRBD1. Germline assignment: CDR1 SGHRS and CDR2 YFSETQ. With 1 base clipped from V and 6 bases from J, the junction kept 19 bases outside the gene matches. The CDR3 spans 18 residues. The CDR3 spells CASSLFPVDRELPLEQYF. The CDR3, as DNA: TGCGCCAGCAGCTTGTTCCCGGTCGACAGGGAGCTCCCCCTCGAGCAGTACTTC.

This rearrangement joins TRBV21-1 to TRBJ2-7; TRBD2, the table's D call, lacks a check against the DNA. TRBV21-1 constitutes a pseudogene. This CDR3 is built from 17 residues. CDR3: CASSKRLLAGGTYEQYF. Here the CDR3 DNA reads TGTGCCAGCAGCAAACGCCTACTAGCGGGAGGAACCTACGAGCAGTACTTC.

The J gene is TRBJ2-1, the V gene TRBV27; 7 nucleotides match TRBD2. CDR1 and CDR2 from the germline V gene are MNHEY and SMNVEV (reference sequence). Trimming cost V 7 bases and J 1 base; bases outside gene matches: 10. The CDR3 length is 16 residues. This CDR3 is CASNPSSGTSYNEQFF. The CDR3 nucleotides are TGTGCCAGCAACCCCTCTAGCGGAACTTCCTACAATGAGCAGTTCTTC.

The rearrangement joins TRBV11-3 to TRBJ2-2; perhaps TRBD2 as D (6 bases). Trimming removed 5 bases at V and 4 bases at J, with 11 bases between. Per germline, CDR1 SGHNT and CDR2 YENEEA. The CDR3 length is 14 residues. This CDR3 reads CASSAGRGTGELFF. The CDR3 DNA is TGTGCCAGCAGCGCCGGGCGGGGCACCGGGGAGCTGTTTTTT.

This clone was detected a few times. The V call is TRBV18, the J call TRBJ1-2, with 8 bases aligning to TRBD1. CDR3 length equals 14 residues. Germline V gene lookup returns CDR1 KGHSH and CDR2 LQKENI. V gave up 5 bases and J gave up 6 bases; unmatched junction bases: 8. The CDR3 coding sequence is TGTGCCAGCTCAGATCAGGGGGCGCGACATGGCTACACCTTC. Protein product: CASSDQGARHGYTF.

A word on this clone: Other DNA sequences in this sample translate to the same CDR3. The rearrangement links TRBV29-1 to TRBJ2-7; D is uncertain. Looked up from germline, CDR1 is SQVTM and CDR2 is ANQGSEA. V was pared by 3 bases and J by 4 bases, with 7 bases between. The CDR3 extends over 11 amino acids. CDR3 in DNA: TGCAGCGTTGAGGGGTCGTACGAGCAGTACTTC. Protein: CSVEGSYEQYF.

The chain uses TRBV25-1 and TRBJ1-4, with a tentative D call TRBD1 (6 bases). Germline V lookup: CDR1 MGHDK, CDR2 SYGVNS. V was trimmed by 1 base and J by 7 bases, leaving 10 bases between them. The CDR3 spans 14 residues. The CDR3 DNA sequence: TGTGCCAGCAGTGAATGGCAGGGGCTTGAAAAACTGTTTTTT. This gives the protein CASSEWQGLEKLFF. The full variable domain, with the rest looked up from reference TRBV25-1 and TRBJ1-4, is EADIYQTPRYLVIGTGKKITLECSQTMGHDKMYWYQQDPGMELHLIHYSYGVNSTEKGDLSSESTVSRIRTEHFPLTLESARPSHTSQYLCASSEWQGLEKLFFGSGTQLSVL.

This sequence joins TRBV5-1 and TRBJ2-1; weak D call: TRBD1 (5 bases). V was shortened by 4 bases and J by 5 bases, with 19 bases between the two germline ends. CDR1 is SGHRS, CDR2 YFSETQ, per germline. The CDR3 runs 16 residues. The CDR3 DNA is TGCGCCAGCAGCGCGGAAAGGGGAAGGGTTCACAATGAGCAGTTCTTC. It translates to CASSAERGRVHNEQFF.

This chain uses TRBV7-2 with TRBJ2-5; D not certain. V lost 3 bases, J lost 1 base, and 9 bases lay in between. Germline loops: CDR1 SGHTA, CDR2 FQGNSA. The CDR3 consists of 14 residues. The CDR3 DNA is TGTGCCAGCAGCTTCAGAAGGAGCCAAGAGACCCAGTACTTC. Its translation: CASSFRRSQETQYF.

This clone was observed a few times. J is TRBJ1-3 and V is TRBV7-2; D is unclear. V lost 1 base to trimming and J lost 0 bases, with 4 bases between them. The CDR3 contains 14 residues. Germline-derived CDR1 and CDR2 are SGHTA and FQGNSA. Written as DNA, the CDR3 is TGTGCCAGCAGCTTAGTCGACTCTGGAAACACCATATATTTT. Protein: CASSLVDSGNTIYF.

The V gene is TRBV10-3, the J gene TRBJ1-4; D is unresolved. V lost 4 bases to trimming and J lost 3 bases, with 6 bases between them. The CDR3 has 13 amino acids. Germline values: CDR1 ENHRY, CDR2 SYGVKD. CDR3 in DNA: TGTGCCATCAGTGTGCAGGCTAATGAAAAACTGTTTTTT. Translated, it gives CAISVQANEKLFF.

This clone turned up a few times. The V gene is TRBV2, the J gene TRBJ2-3; 11 nucleotides agree with TRBD2. The CDR3 covers 15 residues. Trimming at V came to 7 bases and at J to 4 bases, leaving 7 bases not matched to a gene. Germline V lookup: CDR1 SNHLY, CDR2 FYNNEI. In nucleotides, the CDR3 is TGTGCCAGCATCTTGGGTAGCGGGAGGGCAGATACGCAGTATTTT. Translating it yields CASILGSGRADTQYF.

This rearrangement joins TRBV15 to TRBJ1-4; 9 nucleotides match TRBD1. This CDR3 has 15 amino acids. The V segment lost 5 bases and the J segment 7 bases; nucleotides outside the gene matches: 8. In germline, CDR1 is LNHNV, CDR2 YYDKDF (reference sequence). Written as DNA, the CDR3 is TGTGCCACCAGCTCTATGGGACAGGGTGGTGAAAAACTGTTTTTT. It codes for CATSSMGQGGEKLFF.

The rearrangement uses TRBV5-6 and TRBJ2-7, with 11 bases lining up with TRBD2. CDR1 and CDR2 (germline): SGHDT, YYEEEE. The CDR3 is 15 amino acids. With V trimmed by 6 bases and J by 5 bases, 10 bases remained unmatched. The CDR3 reads CASTPLAGGSDEQYF. Here the CDR3 DNA reads TGTGCCAGCACCCCTCTAGCGGGAGGAAGTGACGAGCAGTACTTC.

This rearrangement joins TRBV4-3 to TRBJ2-7; 10 nucleotides line up with TRBD1. The ends lost 1 base at V and 5 bases at J; junction bases unmatched: 8. The CDR3 spans 16 residues. Germline CDR1 and CDR2: LGHNA and YSLEER. The CDR3 region is CASSQGLGTGVNEQYF. The CDR3 DNA follows: TGCGCCAGCAGCCAAGGCCTGGGGACAGGGGTGAACGAGCAGTACTTC.

The chain is built from TRBV7-2 and TRBJ1-2, with D perhaps matching TRBD1 (5 bases). V was shortened by 2 bases and J by 4 bases, with 11 bases between the two germline ends. Per germline, CDR1 SGHTA and CDR2 FQGNSA. The length of the CDR3 is 14 residues. The CDR3 coding sequence is TGTGCCAGCAGCTTAATTGGGGGGAGCTATGGCTACACCTTC. It codes for CASSLIGGSYGYTF.